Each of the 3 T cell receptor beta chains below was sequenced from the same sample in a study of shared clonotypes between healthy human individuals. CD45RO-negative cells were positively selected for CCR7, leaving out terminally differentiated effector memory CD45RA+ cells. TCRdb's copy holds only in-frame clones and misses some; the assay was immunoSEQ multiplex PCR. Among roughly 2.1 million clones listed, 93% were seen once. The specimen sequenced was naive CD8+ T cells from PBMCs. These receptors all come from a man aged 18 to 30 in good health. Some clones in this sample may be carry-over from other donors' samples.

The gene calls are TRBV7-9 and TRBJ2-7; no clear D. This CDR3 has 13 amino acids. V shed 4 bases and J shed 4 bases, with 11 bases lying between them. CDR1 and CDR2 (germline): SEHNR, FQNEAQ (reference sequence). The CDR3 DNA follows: TGTGCCAGCAGCTCCTCCCGCAGATACGAGCAGTACTTC. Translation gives CASSSSRRYEQYF. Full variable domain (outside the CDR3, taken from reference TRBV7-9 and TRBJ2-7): DTGVSQNPRHKITKRGQNVTFRCDPISEHNRLYWYRQTLGQGPEFLTYFQNEAQLEKSRLLSDRFSAERPKGSFSTLEIQRTEQGDSAMYLCASSSSRRYEQYFGPGTRLTVT.

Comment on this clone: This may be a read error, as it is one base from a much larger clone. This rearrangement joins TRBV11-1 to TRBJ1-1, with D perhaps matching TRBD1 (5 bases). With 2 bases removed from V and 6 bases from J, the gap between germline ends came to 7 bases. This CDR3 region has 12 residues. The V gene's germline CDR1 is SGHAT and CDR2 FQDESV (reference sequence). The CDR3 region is CASSLRGAEAFF. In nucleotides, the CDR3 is TGTGCCAGCAGCTTAAGGGGAGCTGAAGCTTTCTTT.

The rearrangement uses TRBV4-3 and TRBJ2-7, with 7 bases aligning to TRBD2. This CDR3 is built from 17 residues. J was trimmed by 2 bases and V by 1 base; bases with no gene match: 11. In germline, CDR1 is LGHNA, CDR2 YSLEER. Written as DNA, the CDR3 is TGCGCCAGCAGCCAAGGTTCCGCGGGGACTATTCCCTACGAGCAGTACTTC. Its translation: CASSQGSAGTIPYEQYF.